The 18 T cell receptor beta chains below come from one sample, sequenced in a study of cytomegalovirus exposure and HLA in healthy donors. Libraries were prepared by immunoSEQ multiplex PCR; TCRdb keeps only in-frame clonotypes and omits some of them. This sample yields 120,000 or so clones, of which roughly 95% are seen a single time; 1.5% to 2% belongs to the top ten. Sequenced: PBMCs. The receptors were gathered from a man aged 18 to 30 in good health and CMV-seronegative.

Written as DNA, the CDR3 is TGTGCCAGCAGCTTTACTAGCGGGAGGGTGGGATCCTACGAGCAGTACTTC. Amino acid sequence: CASSFTSGRVGSYEQYF. The V and J genes are TRBV7-9 and TRBJ2-7, with TRBD2 matching 13 bases. V shed 3 bases and J 1 base; nucleotides not matched to a gene: 6. The CDR3 contains 17 residues. Per the germline V gene, CDR1 is SEHNR and CDR2 is FQNEAQ (reference sequence).

This chain joins TRBV6-1 and TRBJ2-7; D may be TRBD1 (7 bases). Trimming took 4 bases from V and 5 from J, leaving 21 bases between them. The CDR3 is 16 amino acids. Germline assignment: CDR1 MNHNS and CDR2 SASEGT. CDR3 sequence: CASSGGGMTGIHEQYF. DNA of the CDR3: TGTGCCAGCAGTGGAGGAGGGATGACAGGGATCCACGAGCAGTACTTC.

This clone appeared a single time. The chain recombines TRBV19 with TRBJ1-2, with D hard to call. Germline CDR1 and CDR2: LNHDA and SQIVND (reference sequence). V shed 7 bases and J shed 0 bases, with 6 bases lying between them. This CDR3 is built from 12 residues. CDR3 DNA sequence: TGTGCCAGTACTGCGGCTAACTATGGCTACACCTTC. Translating it yields CASTAANYGYTF.

The chain recombines TRBV15 with TRBJ2-2; TRBD1 is a possible D gene (6 bases). In germline, CDR1 is LNHNV, CDR2 YYDKDF (reference sequence). This CDR3 is 13 amino acids long. V shed 4 bases and J shed 4 bases, with 7 bases lying between them. The CDR3 loop is CATSKGGTGELFF. The DNA for the CDR3 is TGTGCCACCAGCAAAGGGGGCACCGGGGAGCTGTTTTTT.

V usage is TRBV30 and J usage is TRBJ1-2, with D unclear. Germline-derived CDR1 and CDR2 are GTSNPN and SVGIG (reference sequence). The CDR3 is made up of 15 amino acids. V was pared by 3 bases and J by 3 bases, with 17 bases between. The CDR3 is CAWRPPPSADYGYTF. For the CDR3, the DNA is TGTGCCTGGAGACCTCCCCCCAGCGCGGACTATGGCTACACCTTC.

This clone was detected a few times. The genes are TRBV4-3 and TRBJ2-3, with 8 bases aligning to TRBD1. The CDR3 totals 17 residues. Trimming cost V 0 bases and J 6 bases; bases outside gene matches: 11. From germline, CDR1 is LGHNA and CDR2 YSLEER. The CDR3 DNA sequence: TGCGCCAGCAGCCAAGATCCGGGGCAGGGGGCGTGGGATACGCAGTATTTT. Translating it yields CASSQDPGQGAWDTQYF.

J is TRBJ2-5 and V is TRBV28; D perhaps matches TRBD2 (6 bases). CDR1 and CDR2 from the germline V gene are MDHEN and SYDVKM. V gave up 6 bases and J gave up 3 bases, with 17 bases separating them. This CDR3 region has 15 residues. The CDR3 sequence is CASRGSGNTKETQYF. As DNA, the CDR3 is TGTGCCAGCAGGGGTAGCGGAAATACAAAAGAGACCCAGTACTTC.

Written as DNA, the CDR3 is TGTGCCAGCAGCCCCCTGTCGGGGATCTCCTACGAGCAGTACTTC. Translated, it gives CASSPLSGISYEQYF. The chain uses TRBV7-6 and TRBJ2-7, with D possibly TRBD2 on 5 matching bases. CDR1 and CDR2 from the germline V gene are SGHVS and FNYEAQ. This CDR3 contains 15 residues. The V end lost 5 bases, the J end lost 0 bases, and 14 bases lay between the germline ends.

This clone was detected only once. The chain carries TRBV28 and TRBJ1-5; a weak D match, TRBD1 (5 bases). The length of the CDR3 is 14 residues. Germline V gene data show CDR1 as MDHEN and CDR2 as SYDVKM. Trimming shortened V by 6 bases and J by 7 bases, and 16 bases separated the two germline ends. DNA of the CDR3: TGTGCCAGCAGCCCCGTGGGGGGAGGCCAGCCCCAGCATTTT. Translation: CASSPVGGGQPQHF.

The genes are TRBV4-2 and TRBJ2-1; D uncertain. This CDR3 contains 16 residues. Germline V lookup: CDR1 LGHNA, CDR2 YNFKEQ. The germline V and J ends were trimmed by 1 base and 8 bases, with 18 bases remaining between them. The CDR3 loop reads CASSQVERSLRDEQFF. The CDR3 nucleotides are TGTGCCAGCAGCCAAGTAGAGAGGTCCCTCCGCGATGAGCAGTTCTTC.

The sample holds one count of this clone. The chain employs TRBV5-1 and TRBJ1-4; maybe TRBD1 (5 bases). The length of the CDR3 is 14 residues. CDR1 SGHRS and CDR2 YFSETQ come from the germline V gene. V shed 3 bases and J shed 0 bases, with 6 bases lying between them. This CDR3 reads CASSSTATNEKLFF. DNA of the CDR3: TGCGCCAGCAGCTCGACAGCAACTAATGAAAAACTGTTTTTT. The variable domain in full, with the rest retrieved from reference TRBV5-1 and TRBJ1-4, is KAGVTQTPRYLIKTRGQQVTLSCSPISGHRSVSWYQQTPGQGLQFLFEYFSETQRNKGNFPGRFSGRQFSNSRSEMNVSTLELGDSALYLCASSSTATNEKLFFGSGTQLSVL.

J is TRBJ2-3 and V is TRBV19, with TRBD2 matching over 9 bases. The CDR3 spans 15 residues. Germline-derived CDR1 and CDR2 are LNHDA and SQIVND (reference sequence). V was clipped by 7 bases and J by 3 bases; unmatched bases: 8. CDR3 in amino acids: CASTPGLAYTDTQYF. CDR3 sequence (DNA): TGTGCCAGTACCCCGGGACTAGCCTATACAGATACGCAGTATTTT.

The rearrangement links TRBV11-2 to TRBJ1-3; D gene ambiguous. Trimming shortened V by 1 base and J by 0 bases, and 7 bases separated the two germline ends. The CDR3 length is 15 residues. Germline-derived CDR1 and CDR2 are SGHAT and FQNNGV. Here the CDR3 reads CASSLGGNSGNTIYF. CDR3 DNA sequence: TGTGCCAGCAGCTTAGGAGGGAACTCTGGAAACACCATATATTTT.

This rearrangement joins TRBV7-9 to TRBJ2-3, with 8 bases identical to TRBD2. Germline V lookup: CDR1 SEHNR, CDR2 FQNEAQ (reference sequence). This CDR3 contains 17 residues. Trimming cost V 7 bases and J 1 base; bases outside gene matches: 13. The CDR3 loop is CASTPSGSGRGTDTQYF. In DNA form, the CDR3 reads TGTGCCAGCACCCCCTCCGGTTCCGGGAGGGGCACAGATACGCAGTATTTT.

This chain connects TRBV7-2 to TRBJ2-6; D might be TRBD1 (5 bases). CDR1 is SGHTA, CDR2 FQGNSA, per germline. Trimming removed 2 bases from V and 0 bases from J, with 8 bases in between. The CDR3 extends over 16 amino acids. This chain's CDR3 is CASSLQGNSGANVLTF. CDR3 bases: TGTGCCAGCAGCTTACAGGGCAACTCTGGGGCCAACGTCCTGACTTTC.

This sequence joins TRBV9 and TRBJ1-1; D might be TRBD1 (6 bases). The CDR3 extends over 17 amino acids. V lost 3 bases to trimming and J lost 2 bases, with 20 bases between them. Germline loops: CDR1 SGDLS, CDR2 YYNGEE. The CDR3 bases are TGTGCCAGCAGCGCCCGGGAGGGCGGGACATCTAACACTGAAGCTTTCTTT. The encoded protein is CASSAREGGTSNTEAFF.

This clone was picked up one time. This chain connects TRBV30 to TRBJ2-7; D not resolved. Trimming stripped 2 bases from V and 4 bases from J, with 6 bases between. This CDR3 contains 11 residues. Germline V gives CDR1 GTSNPN, CDR2 SVGIG (reference sequence). The CDR3 sequence: CAWSRRYEQYF. Here the CDR3 DNA reads TGTGCCTGGAGTCGTCGGTACGAGCAGTACTTC.

This rearrangement joins TRBV5-1 to TRBJ2-3, with 9 bases matching TRBD1. Germline CDR1 SGHRS, CDR2 YFSETQ. The CDR3 consists of 14 residues. The junction had 5 bases not matched to a gene; V was cut back by 7 bases and J by 2 bases. CDR3 sequence: CASGWTGDTDTQYF. The CDR3 nucleotides read TGCGCCAGCGGTTGGACAGGGGACACAGATACGCAGTATTTT.